The 30 T cell receptor beta chains presented below share a single source sample, sequenced in a study of T cells in Graves' hyperthyroidism and ophthalmopathy. TCR beta CDR3 sequences were amplified from RNA transcripts. First-round RT-PCR targeting the TCR CDR3 was performed with the HTBI primer set. TCRdb reprocessed the multiplex PCR reads via MiXCR and lists one record per CDR3 protein. The repertoire holds hundreds of thousands of distinct CDR3 sequences, with approximately 15% as singletons. The sequencing sample was made of blood. Receptor source: a man aged 18-30 years with Graves' ophthalmopathy.

The gene calls are TRBV5-1 and TRBJ1-2; the D gene is possibly TRBD1 (6 bases). V lost 0 bases to trimming and J lost 7 bases, with 13 bases between them. The CDR3 consists of 14 residues. Per the germline V gene, CDR1 is SGHRS and CDR2 is YFSETQ. CDR3 nucleotide sequence: TGCGCCAGCAGCTTGGATGGGGGCGCTGGTGGCTACACCTTC. This translates into CASSLDGGAGGYTF.

This clonotype was found many times. J is TRBJ1-1 and V is TRBV6-2 or TRBV6-3, with a possible D match to TRBD1 (5 bases). The CDR3 consists of 11 residues. V gave up 4 bases and J gave up 11 bases, with 11 bases separating them. CDR1 MNHEY and CDR2 SVGEGT come from the germline V gene. CDR3 loop: CASSSRAGAFF. The DNA for the CDR3 is TGTGCCAGCAGTTCCAGGGCAGGCGCTTTCTTT.

This chain uses TRBV25-1 with TRBJ2-5; 9 bases map to TRBD2. CDR1 is MGHDK, CDR2 SYGVNS, per germline. Trimming took 0 bases from V and 5 from J; bases not matched to a gene: 10. The CDR3 is 17 residues long. CDR3 region: CASSEYVSSGVGETQYF. CDR3 coding DNA: TGTGCCAGCAGTGAATATGTTTCTAGCGGGGTGGGTGAGACCCAGTACTTC.

This clonotype was found a few times. The chain links TRBV7-3 to TRBJ2-3; TRBD1 might be the D (6 bases). The CDR3 runs 15 residues. V lost 2 bases, J lost 2 bases, and 11 bases lay in between. The germline CDR1 and CDR2 sequences are SGHTA and FQGTGA. The CDR3 DNA is TGTGCCAGCAGCTTAGGGGGCAGGGCCACAGATACGCAGTATTTT. It codes for CASSLGGRATDTQYF.

This clonotype was counted many times. The chain joins TRBV9 to TRBJ1-2, with a tentative D call TRBD1 (5 bases). The CDR3 spans 11 residues. Trimming removed 3 bases from V and 6 bases from J, with 6 bases in between. Germline CDR1 reads SGDLS; CDR2 reads YYNGEE. The CDR3 is CASSGRDGYTF. The DNA of the CDR3 is TGTGCCAGCAGCGGCAGGGATGGCTACACCTTC. Full variable domain (outside the CDR3, taken from reference TRBV9 and TRBJ1-2): DSGVTQTPKHLITATGQRVTLRCSPRSGDLSVYWYQQSLDQGLQFLIQYYNGEERAKGNILERFSAQQFPDLHSELNLSSLELGDSALYFCASSGRDGYTFGSGTRLTVV.

The chain is built from TRBV5-1 and TRBJ2-5; maybe TRBD1 (6 bases). The V gene's germline CDR1 is SGHRS and CDR2 YFSETQ. Trimming shortened V by 0 bases and J by 4 bases, and 13 bases separated the two germline ends. There are 15 residues in the CDR3. The CDR3 DNA reads as TGCGCCAGCAGCTTGGGGGGTACAGGGCGAGAGACCCAGTACTTC. Translated: CASSLGGTGRETQYF.

There are a few counts of this clonotype. The chain employs TRBV3-1 and TRBJ2-1; D is undetermined. Trimming cost V 0 bases and J 15 bases, with 12 bases left between them. The germline V gene has CDR1 LGHDT and CDR2 YNNKEL (reference sequence). This CDR3 is built from 12 residues. In DNA form, the CDR3 reads TGTGCCAGCAGCCAAGACCCCCATAAGTTGTTCTTC. Translating gives CASSQDPHKLFF.

As to this clonotype: This may stem from a read error, because a much larger clone lies one nucleotide away. The gene calls are TRBV2 and TRBJ2-3; 11 bases are a match to TRBD2. Germline CDR1 and CDR2: SNHLY and FYNNEI. The CDR3 extends over 15 amino acids. The V gene end was trimmed by 6 bases and the J gene end by 10 bases; junction bases not matched to a gene: 12. In DNA form, the CDR3 reads TGTGCCAGCAGACTCGGACTAGCGGGTATTGATGCGCAGTATTTT. It codes for CASRLGLAGIDAQYF.

This clonotype appeared many times. The chain combines TRBV7-3 with TRBJ2-1, with 7 bases lining up with TRBD2. The CDR3 is 17 amino acids. Germline values: CDR1 SGHTA, CDR2 FQGTGA. The trim removed 1 base at V and 4 bases at J, leaving 10 bases unmatched. The CDR3 nucleotides are TGTGCCAGCAGCTTAAGTAACGGCGGGAGCATATACAATGAGCAGTTCTTC. This encodes CASSLSNGGSIYNEQFF.

With respect to this clonotype: It may be a read error: a sequence one base away is much more abundant. The rearrangement joins TRBV11-2 to TRBJ2-3; D is tentatively TRBD1 or TRBD2 (6 bases each). V was clipped by 0 bases and J by 2 bases, with 12 bases between them. Germline V gives CDR1 SGHAT, CDR2 FQNNGV. This CDR3 is 16 amino acids long. As DNA, the CDR3 is TGTGCCAGCAGCTTAGAGGGGGGCTATTCCACAGATACGCAGTATTTT. It codes for CASSLEGGYSTDTQYF. Full variable domain (outside the CDR3, taken from reference TRBV11-2 and TRBJ2-3): EAGVAQSPRYKIIEKRQSVAFWCNPISGHATLYWYQQILGQGPKLLIQFQNNGVVDDSQLPKDRFSAERLKGVDSTLKIQPAKLEDSAVYLCASSLEGGYSTDTQYFGPGTRLTVL.

Many counts were recorded for this clonotype. This sequence joins TRBV7-9 and TRBJ1-2; D ambiguous. The CDR3 contains 13 residues. Germline CDR1 and CDR2: SEHNR and FQNEAQ (reference sequence). V lost 4 bases and J 8 bases, leaving 14 bases between the germline ends. The CDR3, as DNA: TGTGCCAGCAGCTCCTCCCAACTTGGGGGCTACACCTTC. Its translation: CASSSSQLGGYTF.

Ten or more counts support this clonotype. This sequence joins TRBV7-6 and TRBJ2-5; D unresolved. CDR3 size: 15 residues. Germline CDR1 reads SGHVS; CDR2 reads FNYEAQ. Trimming stripped 3 bases from V and 0 bases from J, with 11 bases between. The CDR3 DNA sequence: TGTGCCAGCAGCTTCCTGCTAGAGTACCAAGAGACCCAGTACTTC. Translation gives CASSFLLEYQETQYF.

There are a few counts of this clonotype. The J gene is TRBJ1-2, the V gene TRBV30; perhaps TRBD1 as D (5 bases). This CDR3 region has 13 residues. Germline loops: CDR1 GTSNPN, CDR2 SVGIG (reference sequence). Trimming stripped 2 bases from V and 7 bases from J, with 14 bases between. CDR3: CAWSFRVLSGYTF. The DNA for the CDR3 is TGTGCCTGGAGTTTCAGGGTTTTATCTGGCTACACCTTC.

A remark on this clonotype: This may stem from a read error, because a much larger clone lies one nucleotide away. The V gene is TRBV7-2, the J gene TRBJ2-7; D unclear. Trimming took off 7 bases at V and 2 bases at J, with 9 bases between the two ends. Germline lookup yields CDR1 SGHTA and CDR2 FQGNSA. This CDR3 is 12 amino acids long. The CDR3 nucleotides are TGTGCCAGCACCCGCGATCCCTACGAGCAGTACTTC. This codes for CASTRDPYEQYF.

The sample holds many counts of this clonotype. The chain uses TRBV7-3 and TRBJ2-1; D is uncertain. Germline values: CDR1 SGHTA, CDR2 FQGTGA. Trimming took off 5 bases at V and 7 bases at J, with 15 bases between the two ends. CDR3 length: 14 amino acids. In DNA form, the CDR3 reads TGTGCCAGCAGCGCAGGCTTCGACGGGAATGAGCAGTTCTTC. Translated, it gives CASSAGFDGNEQFF.

This clonotype has more than one count but fewer than ten. This chain connects TRBV5-1 to TRBJ1-4, with TRBD1 as a possible D gene (5 bases). The V gene lost 0 bases and the J gene lost 4 bases, with 7 bases spanning the gap. CDR3 size: 14 residues. The V gene's germline CDR1 is SGHRS and CDR2 YFSETQ. This CDR3 is CASSLGQFNEKLFF. CDR3 in DNA: TGCGCCAGCAGCTTGGGACAGTTTAATGAAAAACTGTTTTTT.

This clonotype showed up many times. The V gene is TRBV7-8, the J gene TRBJ2-1, with 9 bases matching TRBD2. CDR1 is SGHVS and CDR2 is FQNEAQ in the germline V gene. The CDR3 sequence is 14 residues long. Germline trimming cut 8 bases from V and 5 bases from J; bases unmatched to any gene: 7. The CDR3 here is CASWRLAGDNEQFF. CDR3 sequence (DNA): TGTGCCAGCTGGAGATTAGCGGGAGACAATGAGCAGTTCTTC.

This clonotype was counted between two and nine times. This sequence joins TRBV5-1 and TRBJ2-3; tentative D call: TRBD2 (6 bases). The germline V gene has CDR1 SGHRS and CDR2 YFSETQ. The CDR3 runs to 13 residues. The germline V and J ends were trimmed by 2 bases and 6 bases, with 10 bases remaining between them. The CDR3 DNA reads TGCGCCAGCAGCTTTGGCGGGGAGGATACGCAGTATTTT. This codes for CASSFGGEDTQYF. Filled out from reference TRBV5-1 and TRBJ2-3, the complete variable domain reads KAGVTQTPRYLIKTRGQQVTLSCSPISGHRSVSWYQQTPGQGLQFLFEYFSETQRNKGNFPGRFSGRQFSNSRSEMNVSTLELGDSALYLCASSFGGEDTQYFGPGTRLTVL.

The chain uses TRBV5-4 and TRBJ1-5; D unresolved. CDR3 length: 15 residues. Germline values: CDR1 SGHNT, CDR2 YYREEE (reference sequence). The V end lost 2 bases, the J end lost 1 base, and 10 bases lay between the germline ends. CDR3 in amino acids: CASSLMGLSNQPQHF. The CDR3 bases are TGTGCCAGCAGCTTAATGGGGTTGAGCAATCAGCCCCAGCATTTT.

This clonotype was seen more than once but under ten times. The chain combines TRBV11-1 with TRBJ2-5, with D unresolved. CDR3 length: 11 residues. Deletions cut 7 bases from V and 9 bases from J, with 12 bases between. Germline CDR1 reads SGHAT; CDR2 reads FQDESV (reference sequence). This CDR3 is CASTRGGPQYF. The CDR3 bases are TGTGCCAGCACCCGCGGTGGGCCCCAGTACTTC.

This clonotype was seen repeatedly, ten times or more. The chain combines TRBV30 with TRBJ1-1; 9 bases agree with TRBD1. CDR3 length equals 14 residues. Trimming took 3 bases from V and 1 from J; bases not matched to a gene: 3. The germline CDR1 and CDR2 sequences are GTSNPN and SVGIG (reference sequence). The DNA for the CDR3 is TGTGCCTGGAGGCACAGGGGGCGGAACACTGAAGCTTTCTTT. Translating gives CAWRHRGRNTEAFF.

J is TRBJ2-7 and V is TRBV5-5; D possibly matches TRBD1 or TRBD2 (6 bases each). CDR3 length: 14 residues. Germline V gives CDR1 SGHKS, CDR2 YYEKEE (reference sequence). The V end was cut by 0 bases, the J end by 3 bases, with 10 bases between. CDR3 amino acids: CASSLGGAVYEQYF. For the CDR3, the DNA is TGTGCCAGCAGCTTGGGGGGGGCAGTCTACGAGCAGTACTTC.

The table lists this clonotype with a few counts. The V call is TRBV9, the J call TRBJ1-6; 9 bases align to TRBD1. Germline CDR1 SGDLS, CDR2 YYNGEE. There are 16 residues in the CDR3. V shed 4 bases and J 9 bases; nucleotides not matched to a gene: 11. This CDR3 is CASSPSDRGLGSPLHF. The CDR3 DNA follows: TGTGCCAGCAGCCCGTCGGACAGGGGTCTAGGTTCACCCCTCCACTTT.

About this clonotype itself: This clone may be a read error of a much larger clone one base away. This chain uses TRBV20-1 with TRBJ2-7; D may be TRBD1 (6 bases). The V end was cut by 1 base, the J end by 1 base, with 11 bases between. The length of the CDR3 is 14 residues. CDR1 DFQATT and CDR2 SNEGSKA come from the germline V gene (reference sequence). This CDR3 is CSARGGQPSYEQYF. The CDR3 bases are TGCAGTGCTAGAGGAGGACAGCCGTCCTACGAGCAGTACTTC.

The V call is TRBV24-1, the J call TRBJ2-5; D is possibly TRBD2 (5 bases). The CDR3 runs to 14 residues. Trimming pared 12 bases from V and 5 bases from J, leaving 21 bases between. Looked up from germline, CDR1 is KGHDR and CDR2 is SFDVKD. The CDR3 loop is CAPRLGERTETQYF. The CDR3, as DNA: TGTGCCCCCCGGCTCGGGGAGCGGACGGAGACCCAGTACTTC.

V and J are TRBV4-2 and TRBJ2-3; D may be TRBD2 (6 bases). The CDR3 spans 15 residues. Trimming stripped 3 bases from V and 6 bases from J, with 16 bases between. CDR1 is LGHNA and CDR2 is YNFKEQ in the germline V gene. This chain's CDR3 is CASSQQEGRGDTQYF. CDR3 in DNA: TGTGCCAGCAGCCAGCAGGAGGGGCGCGGGGATACGCAGTATTTT.

Details on this clonotype: One junction end does not reproduce the germline sequence, and a read error may be involved. The gene calls are TRBV25-1 and TRBJ2-6, with 7 bases lining up with TRBD1. The CDR3 covers 15 residues. Germline CDR1 is MGHDK and CDR2 is SYGVNS. CDR3 in DNA: TGTGCCACAGGGGGTTTTAACTCTGGGGCCAACGTCCCGACTTTC. This translates into CATGGFNSGANVPTF. The entire variable domain, with the rest obtained from reference TRBV25-1 and TRBJ2-6, is as follows: EADIYQTPRYLVIGTGKKITLECSQTMGHDKMYWYQQDPGMELHLIHYSYGVNSTEKGDLSSESTVSRIRTEHFPLTLESARPSHTSQYLCATGGFNSGANVPTFGAGSRLTVL.

Turning to this clonotype: This clone may be a read error of a much larger clone one base away. The chain has TRBV5-4 and TRBJ2-7; D not certain. Deletions cut 5 bases from V and 5 bases from J, with 8 bases between. CDR3 length: 11 residues. CDR1 and CDR2 (germline): SGHNT, YYREEE (reference sequence). The CDR3 loop is CASRPRDEQYF. In nucleotides, the CDR3 is TGTGCCAGCAGACCCCGGGACGAGCAGTACTTC. Full variable domain (rest looked up from reference TRBV5-4 and TRBJ2-7): ETGVTQSPTHLIKTRGQQVTLRCSSQSGHNTVSWYQQALGQGPQFIFQYYREEENGRGNFPPRFSGLQFPNYSSELNVNALELDDSALYLCASRPRDEQYFGPGTRLTVT.

At least ten counts were recorded for this clonotype. The V and J genes are TRBV5-1 and TRBJ1-1, with D perhaps TRBD1 (5 bases). The CDR3 length is 14 residues. V shed 0 bases and J shed 4 bases, with 10 bases lying between them. The germline V gene has CDR1 SGHRS and CDR2 YFSETQ. This chain's CDR3 is CASSLGGEGTEAFF. CDR3 sequence (DNA): TGCGCCAGCAGCTTGGGAGGGGAAGGCACTGAAGCTTTCTTT.

With regard to this clonotype: This may be a read error: a much more frequent sequence differs by one nucleotide. Here the CDR3 omits its conserved ending phenylalanine or tryptophan, so a read error is the likely source. The chain has TRBV7-9 and TRBJ2-5; 11 nucleotides agree with TRBD2. V trimming: 4 bases; J trimming: 1 base; junction bases outside the gene matches: 8. There are 17 residues in the CDR3. The germline V gene has CDR1 SEHNR and CDR2 FQNEAQ (reference sequence). CDR3 protein: CASSSPGLAGGQETQYL. The DNA of the CDR3 is TGTGCCAGCAGCTCCCCCGGGCTAGCGGGGGGCCAAGAGACCCAGTACCTC.